These T cell receptor beta chains were read from a single sample in a study of cytomegalovirus exposure and HLA in healthy donors. Repertoires were generated with immunoSEQ multiplex PCR, while TCRdb's copy carries only in-frame clones and drops some. The sample records some 100,000 clones, roughly 80% being singletons. The sequencing sample was made of PBMCs. The source is a girl aged 2 to 10 in good health and CMV-seropositive. Both conserved end residues are part of each CDR3. A D gene is named only where the DNA matches it firmly. Rows may omit the clone size; those that give it use once, few, many or a size class.

cdr3_aa: CASSDKMGGGEKLFF
cdr3_nt: TGTGCCAGCAGTGATAAGATGGGGGGAGGTGAAAAACTGTTTTTT
v_call: TRBV6-1
d_call: .
clone_size: few
j_call: TRBJ1-4

cdr3_aa: CASTGNYGYTF
cdr3_nt: TGTGCCAGTACAGGGAACTATGGCTACACCTTC
v_call: TRBV25-1
d_call: .
clone_size: .
j_call: TRBJ1-2

cdr3_aa: CASSLAGVYEQYF
cdr3_nt: TGTGCCAGCAGTCTAGCGGGAGTTTACGAGCAGTACTTC
v_call: TRBV25-1
d_call: TRBD2
clone_size: .
j_call: TRBJ2-7

cdr3_aa: CASSQDRDGYGYTF
cdr3_nt: TGCGCCAGCAGTCAAGACAGGGACGGCTATGGCTACACCTTC
v_call: TRBV23-1
d_call: TRBD1
clone_size: .
j_call: TRBJ1-2

cdr3_aa: CASSGTGEETQYF
cdr3_nt: TGTGCCAGCAGCGGGACAGGGGAAGAGACCCAGTACTTC
v_call: TRBV14
d_call: TRBD1
clone_size: .
j_call: TRBJ2-5

cdr3_aa: CASSDWGGNTGELFF
cdr3_nt: TGTGCCAGCAGTGACTGGGGGGGGAACACCGGGGAGCTGTTTTTT
v_call: TRBV6-4
d_call: TRBD2
clone_size: .
j_call: TRBJ2-2

cdr3_aa: CASSLIPTGPNYGYTF
cdr3_nt: TGCGCCAGCAGCTTGATCCCGACAGGGCCTAACTATGGCTACACCTTC
v_call: TRBV5-1
d_call: TRBD1
clone_size: .
j_call: TRBJ1-2

cdr3_aa: CASSRASGTYEQYF
cdr3_nt: TGTGCCAGTAGTAGGGCTAGCGGAACCTACGAGCAGTACTTC
v_call: TRBV19
d_call: TRBD2
clone_size: .
j_call: TRBJ2-7

cdr3_aa: CASSQALQGAVGELFF
cdr3_nt: TGTGCCAGCAGCCAAGCCCTCCAGGGGGCGGTCGGGGAGCTGTTTTTT
v_call: TRBV4-2
d_call: TRBD1
clone_size: .
j_call: TRBJ2-2

cdr3_aa: CASRQEPEGAFF
cdr3_nt: TGTGCCAGTCGACAGGAACCTGAGGGAGCTTTCTTT
v_call: TRBV19
d_call: .
clone_size: .
j_call: TRBJ1-1

cdr3_aa: CASSGRDRGKTEAFF
cdr3_nt: TGTGCCAGTAGTGGAAGGGACAGGGGCAAAACTGAAGCTTTCTTT
v_call: TRBV19
d_call: TRBD1
clone_size: .
j_call: TRBJ1-1

cdr3_aa: CASSQFRVGEQYF
cdr3_nt: TGCGCCAGCAGCCAATTCAGGGTCGGGGAGCAGTACTTC
v_call: TRBV4-1
d_call: .
clone_size: .
j_call: TRBJ2-7

cdr3_aa: CAIRRGSYNEQFF
cdr3_nt: TGTGCCATCAGGAGGGGGTCCTACAATGAGCAGTTCTTC
v_call: TRBV10-3
d_call: .
clone_size: few
j_call: TRBJ2-1

cdr3_aa: CASSEERSSYNEQFF
cdr3_nt: TGTGCCAGCAGTGAAGAGCGGAGCTCCTACAATGAGCAGTTCTTC
v_call: TRBV6-1
d_call: .
clone_size: .
j_call: TRBJ2-1

cdr3_aa: CAISGRSDSGSYEQYF
cdr3_nt: TGTGCCATCAGTGGGCGGAGTGATAGCGGGAGCTACGAGCAGTACTTC
v_call: TRBV10-3
d_call: TRBD2
clone_size: .
j_call: TRBJ2-7

cdr3_aa: CASHVEADRGYNTEAFF
cdr3_nt: TGTGCCAGCCATGTCGAGGCGGACAGGGGATATAACACTGAAGCTTTCTTT
v_call: TRBV7-9
d_call: TRBD1
clone_size: .
j_call: TRBJ1-1

cdr3_aa: CASTRLAGHYEQYF
cdr3_nt: TGTGCCAGCACTCGACTAGCGGGCCATTACGAGCAGTACTTC
v_call: TRBV5-6
d_call: TRBD2
clone_size: .
j_call: TRBJ2-7

cdr3_aa: CASRFVGTGASGANVLTF
cdr3_nt: TGCGCCAGCAGGTTCGTCGGGACAGGGGCCTCTGGGGCCAACGTCCTGACTTTC
v_call: TRBV5-1
d_call: TRBD1
clone_size: .
j_call: TRBJ2-6

cdr3_aa: CASSYSGGTPYEQYF
cdr3_nt: TGTGCCAGCAGTTACTCGGGCGGGACCCCCTACGAGCAGTACTTC
v_call: TRBV6-6
d_call: .
clone_size: .
j_call: TRBJ2-7

cdr3_aa: CASSPPPGQQNQPQHF
cdr3_nt: TGTGCCAGCAGTCCCCCACCGGGACAGCAAAATCAGCCCCAGCATTTT
v_call: TRBV28
d_call: TRBD1
clone_size: .
j_call: TRBJ1-5

cdr3_aa: CSVEDPATDEREQYF
cdr3_nt: TGCAGCGTTGAAGATCCCGCTACGGACGAGCGGGAGCAGTACTTC
v_call: TRBV29-1
d_call: .
clone_size: .
j_call: TRBJ2-7

cdr3_aa: CASSPFGSNTEAFF
cdr3_nt: TGTGCCAGCAGCCCGTTCGGGTCGAACACTGAAGCTTTCTTT
v_call: TRBV7-2
d_call: .
clone_size: .
j_call: TRBJ1-1

cdr3_aa: CASSLQVYNEQFF
cdr3_nt: TGCGCCAGCAGCTTACAGGTATACAATGAGCAGTTCTTC
v_call: TRBV5-1
d_call: .
clone_size: .
j_call: TRBJ2-1

cdr3_aa: CASSSGTSSHEQFF
cdr3_nt: TGTGCCAGCAGCTCGGGGACTAGTAGCCATGAGCAGTTCTTC
v_call: TRBV5-4
d_call: TRBD2
clone_size: .
j_call: TRBJ2-1

cdr3_aa: CASSTGVSNQPQHF
cdr3_nt: TGCGCCAGCAGTACAGGGGTCAGCAATCAGCCCCAGCATTTT
v_call: TRBV10-1
d_call: TRBD1
clone_size: .
j_call: TRBJ1-5

cdr3_aa: CASSLGQSNEKLFF
cdr3_nt: TGTGCCAGCTCACTAGGACAGTCTAATGAAAAACTGTTTTTT
v_call: TRBV18
d_call: .
clone_size: .
j_call: TRBJ1-4

cdr3_aa: CASSYSSAASNQPQHF
cdr3_nt: TGTGCCAGCAGTTACTCGAGTGCCGCTAGCAATCAGCCCCAGCATTTT
v_call: TRBV6-5
d_call: .
clone_size: .
j_call: TRBJ1-5

cdr3_aa: CASSFADRVGHTGELFF
cdr3_nt: TGTGCCAGCAGTTTTGCAGACAGGGTCGGTCACACCGGGGAGCTGTTTTTT
v_call: TRBV28
d_call: TRBD1
clone_size: .
j_call: TRBJ2-2

cdr3_aa: CASSVGGTGFLGEKLFF
cdr3_nt: TGTGCCAGCAGCGTAGGCGGGACAGGGTTTCTAGGGGAAAAACTGTTTTTT
v_call: TRBV9
d_call: TRBD1
clone_size: .
j_call: TRBJ1-4

cdr3_aa: CASSEGRFSSNQPQHF
cdr3_nt: TGCGCCAGCAGTGAGGGCAGATTTTCTAGCAATCAGCCCCAGCATTTT
v_call: TRBV10-1
d_call: .
clone_size: .
j_call: TRBJ1-5

cdr3_aa: CASSQEKGQRLMNTEAFF
cdr3_nt: TGCGCCAGCAGCCAAGAGAAGGGGCAAAGACTCATGAACACTGAAGCTTTCTTT
v_call: TRBV4-1
d_call: .
clone_size: .
j_call: TRBJ1-1

cdr3_aa: CASSHPSRETQYF
cdr3_nt: TGTGCCAGCAGTCACCCCTCGAGAGAGACCCAGTACTTC
v_call: TRBV28
d_call: .
clone_size: .
j_call: TRBJ2-5

cdr3_aa: CASTGKVGRNYGYTF
cdr3_nt: TGTGCCAGCACCGGAAAAGTGGGGAGAAACTATGGCTACACCTTC
v_call: TRBV19
d_call: .
clone_size: few
j_call: TRBJ1-2

cdr3_aa: CASSVPGQTYVQYF
cdr3_nt: TGTGCCAGCAGCGTACCGGGACAGACCTACGTGCAGTACTTC
v_call: TRBV6-5
d_call: TRBD1
clone_size: .
j_call: TRBJ2-7

cdr3_aa: CASSWEASGLYEQYF
cdr3_nt: TGTGCCAGCAGCTGGGAAGCTAGCGGGCTGTACGAGCAGTACTTC
v_call: TRBV27
d_call: TRBD2
clone_size: .
j_call: TRBJ2-7

cdr3_aa: CASSQGTAGWITEAFF
cdr3_nt: TGTGCCAGCAGCCAAGGGACGGCAGGGTGGATCACTGAAGCTTTCTTT
v_call: TRBV14
d_call: .
clone_size: .
j_call: TRBJ1-1

cdr3_aa: CSAYMNTEAFF
cdr3_nt: TGCAGTGCATACATGAACACTGAAGCTTTCTTT
v_call: TRBV20-1
d_call: .
clone_size: .
j_call: TRBJ1-1

cdr3_aa: CASSQDTTGTGPSRLQFF
cdr3_nt: TGCGCCAGCAGCCAAGACACTACCGGGACAGGGCCCTCCCGGTTACAGTTCTTC
v_call: TRBV4-3
d_call: TRBD1
clone_size: .
j_call: TRBJ2-1

cdr3_aa: CASSGDTDTQYF
cdr3_nt: TGCGCCAGCAGTGGAGACACAGATACGCAGTATTTT
v_call: TRBV10-1
d_call: .
clone_size: once
j_call: TRBJ2-3

cdr3_aa: CASSRELTENTEAFF
cdr3_nt: TGTGCCAGCAGCCGAGAACTGACAGAGAACACTGAAGCTTTCTTT
v_call: TRBV13
d_call: .
clone_size: .
j_call: TRBJ1-1

cdr3_aa: CASSSPKTQGGNTGELFF
cdr3_nt: TGTGCCAGCAGCTCTCCAAAAACCCAGGGAGGTAACACCGGGGAGCTGTTTTTT
v_call: TRBV7-2
d_call: .
clone_size: .
j_call: TRBJ2-2